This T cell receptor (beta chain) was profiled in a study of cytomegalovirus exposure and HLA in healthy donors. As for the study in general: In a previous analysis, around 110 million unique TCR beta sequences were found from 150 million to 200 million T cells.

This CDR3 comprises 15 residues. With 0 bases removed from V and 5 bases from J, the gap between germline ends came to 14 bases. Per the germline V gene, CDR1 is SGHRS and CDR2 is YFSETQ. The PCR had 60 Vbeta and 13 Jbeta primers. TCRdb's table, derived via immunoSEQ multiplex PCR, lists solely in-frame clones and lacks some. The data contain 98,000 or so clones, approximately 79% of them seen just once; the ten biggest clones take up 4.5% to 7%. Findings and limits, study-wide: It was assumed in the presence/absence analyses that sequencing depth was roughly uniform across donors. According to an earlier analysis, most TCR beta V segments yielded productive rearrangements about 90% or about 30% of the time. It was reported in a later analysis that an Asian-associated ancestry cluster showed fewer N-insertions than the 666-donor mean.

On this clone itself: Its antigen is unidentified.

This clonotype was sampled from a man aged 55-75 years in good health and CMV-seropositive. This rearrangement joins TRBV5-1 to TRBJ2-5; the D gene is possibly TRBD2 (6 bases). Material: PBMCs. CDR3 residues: CASSLAGGWEETQYF. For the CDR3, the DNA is TGCGCCAGCAGCTTGGCCGGGGGTTGGGAGGAGACCCAGTACTTC.